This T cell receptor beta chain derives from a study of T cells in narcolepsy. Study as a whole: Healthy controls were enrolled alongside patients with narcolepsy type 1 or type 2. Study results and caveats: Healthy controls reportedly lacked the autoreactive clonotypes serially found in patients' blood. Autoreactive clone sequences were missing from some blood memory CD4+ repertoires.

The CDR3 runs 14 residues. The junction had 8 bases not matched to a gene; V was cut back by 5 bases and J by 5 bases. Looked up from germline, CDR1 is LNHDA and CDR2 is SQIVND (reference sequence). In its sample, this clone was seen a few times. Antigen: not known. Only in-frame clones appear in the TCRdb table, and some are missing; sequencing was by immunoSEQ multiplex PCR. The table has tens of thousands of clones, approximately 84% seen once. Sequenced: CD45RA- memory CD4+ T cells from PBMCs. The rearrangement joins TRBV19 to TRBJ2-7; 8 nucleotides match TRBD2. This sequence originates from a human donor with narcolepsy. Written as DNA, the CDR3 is TGTGCCAGTAGTTACACTAGCGGCTTAAACGAGCAGTACTTC. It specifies CASSYTSGLNEQYF.